Below are 8 T cell receptor beta chains sequenced from a single sample in a study of Ad26.COV2.S vaccination and SARS-CoV-2 variants. This sample's treatment: 19 received Ad26.COV2.S at low or high dose, single or two shots; roughly 5 received placebo; per-sample allocation not given. After the first vaccine or placebo injection, samples were drawn on day 63. Data came from immunoSEQ multiplex PCR; TCRdb stores just in-frame clones and leaves some out. The sample has hundreds of thousands of clones; approximately 90% are singletons. This specimen consisted of peripheral blood, obtained in a trial of Ad26.COV2.S vaccine versus placebo. The origin of the receptors is a person between 18 and 59 years old who received the Ad26.COV2.S COVID-19 vaccine or a placebo.

The chain uses TRBV5-1 and TRBJ2-7, with 11 bases lining up with TRBD1. Germline CDR1 reads SGHRS; CDR2 reads YFSETQ. The V segment lost 4 bases and the J segment 7 bases; nucleotides outside the gene matches: 7. This CDR3 spans 14 amino acids. CDR3 nucleotide sequence: TGCGCCAGCAGCCCAGGACAGGGGGCGGGGGAGCAGTACTTC. This encodes CASSPGQGAGEQYF.

This rearrangement joins TRBV2 to TRBJ1-4; no firm D call. Trimming cost V 6 bases and J 2 bases, with 13 bases left between them. The CDR3 runs to 15 residues. CDR1 SNHLY and CDR2 FYNNEI come from the germline V gene. The DNA for the CDR3 is TGTGCCAGCAGGGAGACGGGAACCACTAATGAAAAACTGTTTTTT. It codes for CASRETGTTNEKLFF.

The genes are TRBV3-1 (or the pseudogene TRBV3-2) and TRBJ2-1, with a weak D call TRBD1 (5 bases). Germline CDR1 is LGHDT and CDR2 is YNNKEL (reference sequence). CDR3 length: 13 amino acids. Trimming stripped 4 bases from V and 9 bases from J, with 13 bases between. CDR3 residues: CASSPDGQAEQFF. The CDR3 DNA sequence: TGTGCCAGCAGCCCCGACGGACAAGCTGAGCAGTTCTTC.

As concerns this clone: Distinct nucleotide sequences in the sample also encode this CDR3. The chain has TRBV5-1 and TRBJ2-1, with TRBD1 matching 7 bases. Germline-derived CDR1 and CDR2 are SGHRS and YFSETQ. V lost 8 bases to trimming and J lost 8 bases; unmatched junction nucleotides: 7. The CDR3 loop spans 12 amino acids. CDR3 in amino acids: CASRQGFDEQFF. CDR3 in DNA: TGCGCCAGTCGACAGGGTTTCGATGAGCAGTTCTTC.

This CDR3 is CASSPDLNQANTEAFF. The CDR3 DNA reads as TGTGCCAGCTCACCAGATCTTAATCAGGCGAACACTGAAGCTTTCTTT. This chain links TRBV18 with TRBJ1-1; D gene uncertain. Germline V gives CDR1 KGHSH, CDR2 LQKENI. The CDR3 is made up of 16 amino acids. Trimming left V 2 bases short and J 1 base short, with 14 bases between.

CDR3 nucleotide sequence: TGTGCCAGCAGCTTACGGGGACTAGCGGGAGGGCGTACAGATACGCAGTATTTT. The encoded protein is CASSLRGLAGGRTDTQYF. V usage is TRBV11-2 and J usage is TRBJ2-3; 16 nucleotides agree with TRBD2. In germline, CDR1 is SGHAT, CDR2 FQNNGV. The V segment lost 2 bases and the J segment 3 bases; nucleotides outside the gene matches: 5. CDR3 length: 18 residues.

The chain is built from TRBV28 and TRBJ1-1; possible D gene TRBD1, 5 bases. Looked up from germline, CDR1 is MDHEN and CDR2 is SYDVKM. CDR3 length: 13 amino acids. V lost 7 bases and J 4 bases, leaving 13 bases between the germline ends. The CDR3, as DNA: TGTGCCAGCAACCCACAAGGGACCACTGAAGCTTTCTTT. Its translation: CASNPQGTTEAFF.

This chain connects TRBV5-4 to TRBJ2-5; the match to TRBD1 covers 10 bases. After removal of 7 bases from V and 4 bases from J, the junction contained 13 bases not matched to a gene. Germline V gene sequence: CDR1 SGHNT, CDR2 YYREEE (reference sequence). The CDR3 has 16 residues. Here the CDR3 DNA reads TGTGCCAGCCGCGACCGGGACAGGGGACCGGGAGAGACCCAGTACTTC. Encoded protein: CASRDRDRGPGETQYF.